Below, one T cell receptor (beta chain) is given with its context. What the library attached to individual cDNA molecules were unique molecular identifiers. In TCRdb, the reads were re-called with MiXCR into one record per CDR3 protein. The table includes about 3,300 distinct CDR3 sequences, 40% to 60% detected once. The record originates from a study of human T cells and chemical hapten exposure. Study overall: Sensitization used 2% DPC on around 2 cm by around 2 cm upper inner arm skin.

As to treatment: therapeutic diphenylcyclopropenone sensitization with weekly scalp DPC. The source of this sequence is an adult with alopecia areata. Some clones in this sample may be carry-over from other donors' samples. This table probably holds off-target reads from a library built for another chain. The sequences come from whole blood, collected before DPC sensitization or 2, 6, or about 24 weeks after (not recorded which).

CDR3 sequence: CASSVAGFEPQHF. The CDR3 region has the DNA TGTGCCAGCAGCGTAGCTGGATTTGAGCCCCAGCATTTT. The rearrangement joins TRBV9 to TRBJ1-5; D uncertain. Germline CDR1 reads SGDLS; CDR2 reads YYNGEE. The CDR3 consists of 13 residues. The germline V and J ends were trimmed by 0 bases and 8 bases, with 9 bases remaining between them.